Below are 23 T cell receptor beta chains sequenced from a single sample in a study of T-cell reconstitution after alpha-beta-depleted transplantation in children. Preparing the TCRbeta library involved the use of unique molecular identifiers. TCRdb passed the PCR reads through MiXCR, listing each CDR3 protein once. The sample includes hundreds of thousands of distinct CDR3 sequences, less than 15% of them seen just once. This sample comprised PBMCs, obtained before TCRalphabeta/CD19-depleted stem cell transplant. Receptor source: a girl aged 2 to 9 with congenital amegakaryocytic thrombocytopenia, due to receive a stem cell transplant.

This clonotype was picked up many times. This chain links TRBV29-1 with TRBJ2-3; D may be TRBD1 or TRBD2 (6 bases each). From germline, CDR1 is SQVTM and CDR2 ANQGSEA. Trimming took off 2 bases at V and 6 bases at J, with 15 bases between the two ends. CDR3 length: 14 residues. Here the CDR3 reads CSVEWGADTDTQYF. The CDR3 bases are TGCAGCGTTGAATGGGGGGCCGATACGGATACGCAGTATTTT.

This clonotype was seen ten or more times. The chain employs TRBV5-1 and TRBJ2-7; no clear D gene. The length of the CDR3 is 15 residues. Between the trimmed V and J ends, which lost 0 bases and 3 bases, there was a span of 13 bases. Per the germline V gene, CDR1 is SGHRS and CDR2 is YFSETQ. CDR3 region: CASSLERVYIYEQYF. DNA for the CDR3: TGCGCCAGCAGCTTGGAGCGCGTCTATATCTACGAGCAGTACTTC.

The chain combines TRBV5-1 with TRBJ1-2, with TRBD1 as a possible D gene (6 bases). Trimming removed 3 bases at V and 4 bases at J, with 22 bases between. CDR3 length: 17 residues. In germline, CDR1 is SGHRS, CDR2 YFSETQ. The CDR3 bases are TGCGCCAGCAGCTGGAAGCTTCCGGGACACTTACTCTATGGCTACACCTTC. Its translation is CASSWKLPGHLLYGYTF.

This clonotype was seen at least ten times. The rearrangement joins TRBV11-2 to TRBJ1-2; D is ambiguous. This CDR3 has 15 residues. V shed 5 bases and J shed 0 bases, with 13 bases lying between them. Germline CDR1 reads SGHAT; CDR2 reads FQNNGV. The DNA for the CDR3 is TGTGCCAGCAGCCCCGGCGGCAAGTCTAACTATGGCTACACCTTC. Amino acids: CASSPGGKSNYGYTF. Together with reference TRBV11-2 and TRBJ1-2, the CDR3 gives the full variable domain: EAGVAQSPRYKIIEKRQSVAFWCNPISGHATLYWYQQILGQGPKLLIQFQNNGVVDDSQLPKDRFSAERLKGVDSTLKIQPAKLEDSAVYLCASSPGGKSNYGYTFGSGTRLTVV.

This clonotype showed up just a few times. V usage is TRBV29-1 and J usage is TRBJ2-2; 8 bases line up with TRBD2. With 7 bases clipped from V and 5 bases from J, the junction kept 15 bases outside the gene matches. CDR3 length: 16 residues. Per the germline V gene, CDR1 is SQVTM and CDR2 is ANQGSEA. The CDR3 DNA reads as TGCAGCGCAAGTTTCCGGCGGGGGGCCGGTACCGGGGAGCTGTTTTTT. It is translated as CSASFRRGAGTGELFF.

This clonotype was seen repeatedly, ten times or more. The chain employs TRBV20-1 and TRBJ2-7; tentative D call: TRBD2 (5 bases). From germline, CDR1 is DFQATT and CDR2 SNEGSKA (reference sequence). The CDR3 has 13 amino acids. Between the trimmed V and J ends, which lost 3 bases and 5 bases, there was a span of 14 bases. The CDR3 here is CSARRAKTNEQYF. The CDR3 DNA reads as TGCAGTGCTAGGAGGGCCAAAACCAACGAGCAGTACTTC.

This clonotype was picked up many times. This rearrangement joins TRBV3-1 to TRBJ2-2; D uncertain. Trimming pared 3 bases from V and 0 bases from J, leaving 5 bases between. Germline lookup yields CDR1 LGHDT and CDR2 YNNKEL (reference sequence). CDR3 length: 14 amino acids. The CDR3 DNA follows: TGTGCCAGCAGCCAGGCGGCGAACACCGGGGAGCTGTTTTTT. Amino acid sequence: CASSQAANTGELFF.

In this sample, this clonotype turned up many times. The chain recombines TRBV20-1 with TRBJ2-7, with D perhaps TRBD2 (6 bases). There are 15 residues in the CDR3. CDR1 is DFQATT, CDR2 SNEGSKA, per germline (reference sequence). The V end lost 0 bases, the J end lost 0 bases, and 12 bases lay between the germline ends. The CDR3 here is CSARDKTRGSYEQYF. The CDR3 DNA reads TGCAGTGCTAGAGATAAGACTAGAGGCTCCTACGAGCAGTACTTC.

The genes are TRBV7-8 and TRBJ1-1; 9 bases agree with TRBD1. The CDR3 contains 13 residues. V lost 8 bases and J lost 4; bases outside the gene matches: 5. Germline V lookup: CDR1 SGHVS, CDR2 FQNEAQ. CDR3 residues: CASLLDRGTEAFF. The CDR3 nucleotides read TGTGCCAGCCTCCTGGACAGGGGCACTGAAGCTTTCTTT.

This chain joins TRBV5-1 and TRBJ2-1; D could derive from TRBD1 or TRBD2 (6 bases each). There are 16 residues in the CDR3. CDR1 is SGHRS and CDR2 is YFSETQ in the germline V gene. Trimming shortened V by 0 bases and J by 6 bases, and 16 bases separated the two germline ends. The CDR3, as DNA: TGCGCCAGCAGCTTGGTTCGGGGGCGACCCTGCAATGAGCAGTTCTTC. Translated: CASSLVRGRPCNEQFF.

This clonotype showed up just a few times. V is TRBV27 and J is TRBJ2-7; maybe TRBD1 (5 bases). Trimming stripped 6 bases from V and 0 bases from J, with 12 bases between. CDR1 and CDR2 from the germline V gene are MNHEY and SMNVEV (reference sequence). This CDR3 has 14 residues. The CDR3, as DNA: TGTGCCAGCAGCCACAGGAGAAGCTCCTACGAGCAGTACTTC. Translated, it gives CASSHRRSSYEQYF.

The table lists this clonotype with many counts. The chain joins TRBV15 to TRBJ2-7; maybe TRBD2 (6 bases). This CDR3 spans 13 amino acids. V was pared by 0 bases and J by 11 bases, with 14 bases between. Per the germline V gene, CDR1 is LNHNV and CDR2 is YYDKDF (reference sequence). CDR3 DNA sequence: TGTGCCACCAGCAGAGATTATGGAGGGTATGAGTACTTC. Its protein is CATSRDYGGYEYF. The whole variable domain, filled in from reference TRBV15 and TRBJ2-7, reads DAMVIQNPRYQVTQFGKPVTLSCSQTLNHNVMYWYQQKSSQAPKLLFHYYDKDFNNEADTPDNFQSRRPNTSFCFLDIRSPGLGDTAMYLCATSRDYGGYEYFGPGTRLTVT.

V gene TRBV7-6 combines with J gene TRBJ2-3; 7 positions match TRBD2. The CDR3 consists of 16 residues. Germline V gene lookup returns CDR1 SGHVS and CDR2 FNYEAQ. The ends lost 3 bases at V and 2 bases at J; junction bases unmatched: 8. CDR3 DNA sequence: TGTGCCAGCAGCTTCGGTGCTAGCGGTTACACAGATACGCAGTATTTT. Encoded protein: CASSFGASGYTDTQYF.

Ten or more counts support this clonotype. The chain employs TRBV6-4 and TRBJ2-1; D unresolved. The length of the CDR3 is 15 residues. Germline V CDR1 and CDR2: MRHNA, SNTAGT. V lost 3 bases, J lost 0 bases, and 9 bases lay in between. The CDR3 nucleotides read TGTGCCAGCAGTGATGGTCTAAGCTCCTACAATGAGCAGTTCTTC. Translated: CASSDGLSSYNEQFF.

To note about this clonotype: At one of its ends the junction is not consistent with the germline gene, which may arise from a read error. V usage is TRBV3-1 and J usage is TRBJ2-1; 7 nucleotides align to TRBD2. Germline CDR1 and CDR2: LGHDT and YNNKEL (reference sequence). The CDR3 spans 15 residues. The CDR3, as DNA: TGTGCCACCAGCCAAGAAGTAAGAGGGAGGGGTGAGCAGTTCTTC. Translating gives CATSQEVRGRGEQFF.

This clonotype appeared many times. The V call is TRBV5-5, the J call TRBJ2-5, with D uncertain. The V end was cut by 2 bases, the J end by 1 base, with 12 bases between. This CDR3 contains 15 residues. The germline V gene has CDR1 SGHKS and CDR2 YYEKEE (reference sequence). The CDR3 DNA reads TGTGCCAGCAGCTTTGGTTCAGTTTCCCAAGAGACCCAGTACTTC. Translated: CASSFGSVSQETQYF.

This clonotype was counted at least ten times. For the CDR3, the DNA is TGCAGTGCTGGCTTAGCGGGACACTACGAGCAGTACTTC. It specifies CSAGLAGHYEQYF. The chain links TRBV20-1 to TRBJ2-7, with TRBD2 matching over 8 bases. This CDR3 has 13 residues. Germline CDR1 and CDR2: DFQATT and SNEGSKA (reference sequence). V lost 5 bases and J lost 3; bases outside the gene matches: 6.

This clonotype was counted many times. The chain employs TRBV7-9 and TRBJ2-1; D may be TRBD1 or TRBD2 (5 bases each). Germline assignment: CDR1 SEHNR and CDR2 FQNEAQ (reference sequence). V lost 1 base and J 9 bases, leaving 10 bases between the germline ends. The CDR3 has 13 residues. In DNA form, the CDR3 reads TGTGCCAGCAGCTTAGGAGGGGTTGGTGAGCAGTTCTTC. This translates into CASSLGGVGEQFF. The whole variable domain, filled in from reference TRBV7-9 and TRBJ2-1, reads DTGVSQNPRHKITKRGQNVTFRCDPISEHNRLYWYRQTLGQGPEFLTYFQNEAQLEKSRLLSDRFSAERPKGSFSTLEIQRTEQGDSAMYLCASSLGGVGEQFFGPGTRLTVL.

This clonotype has a count of ten or more. The chain has TRBV29-1 and TRBJ2-7, with TRBD1 matching 7 bases. CDR1 is SQVTM, CDR2 ANQGSEA, per germline. Losses at the gene ends were 8 bases for V and 0 bases for J; bases not matched to a gene: 4. CDR3 length: 12 amino acids. This CDR3 is CSIWDSSYEQYF. DNA of the CDR3: TGCAGCATATGGGACAGCTCCTACGAGCAGTACTTC.

This clonotype has ten or more counts. The chain carries TRBV20-1 and TRBJ2-7; 7 bases map to TRBD2. The germline CDR1 and CDR2 sequences are DFQATT and SNEGSKA (reference sequence). The CDR3 runs 13 residues. V gave up 5 bases and J gave up 5 bases; unmatched junction bases: 9. The CDR3 DNA reads TGCAGTGCTGACCGGGAGGTAATAGACGAGCAGTACTTC. Amino acids: CSADREVIDEQYF.

The chain has TRBV7-8 and TRBJ2-1; possible D gene TRBD2, 5 bases. The CDR3 length is 15 residues. Germline lookup yields CDR1 SGHVS and CDR2 FQNEAQ. Deletions cut 3 bases from V and 2 bases from J, with 11 bases between. This chain's CDR3 is CASSLRVGAYNEQFF. The CDR3 bases are TGTGCCAGCAGCTTGAGGGTCGGGGCCTACAATGAGCAGTTCTTC.

In its sample, this clonotype was seen many times. V and J are TRBV12-3 or TRBV12-4 and TRBJ2-1; 8 bases map to TRBD2. V was clipped by 4 bases and J by 8 bases; unmatched bases: 7. The CDR3 has 14 amino acids. The CDR3 region is CASSSPGLVDEQFF. The CDR3 region has the DNA TGTGCCAGCAGTTCCCCGGGACTAGTAGATGAGCAGTTCTTC.

This clonotype was detected many times. The J gene is TRBJ2-1, the V gene TRBV10-3; D may correspond to TRBD1 or TRBD2 (5 bases each). The CDR3 is 20 residues long. Trimming shortened V by 3 bases and J by 4 bases, and 28 bases separated the two germline ends. Germline V gene lookup returns CDR1 ENHRY and CDR2 SYGVKD. The CDR3 sequence: CAISDINPRGRGFFYNEQFF. The CDR3 nucleotides are TGTGCCATCAGTGATATAAATCCGAGGGGAAGGGGTTTCTTTTACAATGAGCAGTTCTTC.